Presented here are 12 T cell receptor gamma chains from one specimen sequenced in a study of γδ T cells in repeated Plasmodium falciparum infection. Bulk repertoires came from Vgamma9/Vdelta2+ or Vdelta2-negative gammadelta T cells flow-sorted from PBMC. TCRdb fed the multiplex PCR reads to CATT. In the table there are tens of thousands of gamma-chain clones, 3% of which are singletons. Sequencing used gamma-delta T cells from blood. The receptors stem from a pool of human donors (malaria-infected and uninfected, not separated).

This clone was seen at least ten times. TCRdb's entry gives the protein of a much larger clone, which mismatches this DNA's translation at residue 5, likely from a read error; the protein reported here is translated from the DNA. The CDR3 nucleotides are TGTGCCACCTGGGGCAGAACTTATTATAAGAAACTCTTT. It encodes CATWGRTYYKKLF. V and J are TRGV5 and TRGJ1 or TRGJ2. In the absence of a J gene in TCRdb, the DNA was matched to germline to assign it here. The CDR3 is 13 residues long. The trim removed 5 bases at V and 3 bases at J, leaving 7 bases unmatched. In germline, CDR1 is VINAFY, CDR2 YDVSNSKD.

This clone was recorded a few times. The translation of this DNA and the TCRdb protein of a much larger clone differ at residue 3, probably owing to a read error; the protein shown here is translated from the DNA. This chain links TRGV9 with TRGJ1 or TRGJ2. The CDR3 is made up of 13 amino acids. CDR1 and CDR2 from the germline V gene are GITISATS and ISYDGTV (reference sequence). The CDR3 nucleotides are TGTGCCTGGTGGGAGGTACTATATTATAAGAAACTCTTT. The encoded protein is CAWWEVLYYKKLF.

There are many counts of this clone. A single base is all that separates this from a far larger clone, so a read error is likely. The sample carries other DNA sequences with the same CDR3. As DNA, the CDR3 is TGTGCCTTGTGGGAGGTGCAATGTTATTACAAGAAACTCTTT. Translated: CALWEVQCYYKKLF. The chain recombines TRGV9 with TRGJ1 or TRGJ2. The J gene, not given by TCRdb, was assigned here from a germline match of the nucleotide sequence. The CDR3 is made up of 14 amino acids. Germline V gene data show CDR1 as GITISATS and CDR2 as ISYDGTV (reference sequence).

This clone appeared many times. A read error likely explains why the TCRdb protein, taken from a much larger clone, differs from this DNA's translation at residue 6; the protein shown is translated from the DNA. The chain is built from TRGV9 and TRGJ1 or TRGJ2. Germline-derived CDR1 and CDR2 are GITISATS and ISYDGTV (reference sequence). The J segment lost 2 bases and the V segment lost 8 bases, leaving 6 bases of the junction unmatched. The CDR3 loop spans 12 amino acids. The DNA for the CDR3 is TGTGCCTTGTACCCGGATTATTATAAGAAACTCTTT. Amino acids: CALYPDYYKKLF.

About this clone: A read error likely explains why the TCRdb protein, taken from a much larger clone, differs from this DNA's translation at residue 11; the protein shown is translated from the DNA. The chain carries TRGV9 and TRGJ1 or TRGJ2. The J gene comes from matching the DNA to germline here; TCRdb lacks it. The CDR3 has 14 residues. Germline-derived CDR1 and CDR2 are GITISATS and ISYDGTV (reference sequence). Germline trimming cut 6 bases from V and 12 bases from J; bases unmatched to any gene: 20. The CDR3 DNA sequence: TGTGCCTTGTGGACCTTCTTAGGGGGATGTGGGAAACTCTTT. Amino acid sequence: CALWTFLGGCGKLF.

This clone was detected ten times or more. With a far larger clone one base away, a read error is the likely cause. The sample contains more than one DNA sequence encoding this CDR3. The V gene is listed as TRGV9; no J gene was called. This CDR3 is 11 amino acids long. Germline V lookup: CDR1 GITISATS, CDR2 ISYDGTV (reference sequence). CDR3 in DNA: TGTGCCTTGTGGGAGACCTATAAAAAACTCTTT. Amino acids: CALWETYKKLF.

A few counts support this clone. The TCRdb protein comes from a much larger clone and disagrees with this DNA's translation at residue 8, likely due to a read error; the protein given here is derived from the DNA. The gene calls are TRGV9 and TRGJP. The J gene, missing from TCRdb, was assigned here through DNA to germline matching. CDR3 size: 17 residues. The germline gives CDR1 GITISATS, CDR2 ISYDGTV (reference sequence). V lost 1 base, J lost 6 bases, and 6 bases stayed unmatched. This CDR3 reads CALWEVLLELGKKIKVF. In DNA, the CDR3 is TGTGCCTTGTGGGAGGTCCTCCTAGAGTTGGGCAAAAAAATCAAGGTATTT.

A few counts support this clone. A read error likely explains why the TCRdb protein, taken from a much larger clone, differs from this DNA's translation at residue 5; the protein shown is translated from the DNA. The rearrangement joins TRGV9 to TRGJ1 or TRGJ2. TCRdb does not report a J gene; here it was assigned by matching the DNA to germline references. Per the germline V gene, CDR1 is GITISATS and CDR2 is ISYDGTV (reference sequence). This CDR3 has 14 residues. CDR3 nucleotide sequence: TGTGCCTTGTGGGGGGTGCGAGGAGGAGGTAAGAAACTCTTT. It encodes CALWGVRGGGKKLF.

There are many counts of this clone. A much larger clone differs by one base, so this may be a read error. For the V gene the call is TRGV8; the J gene has no call. There are 11 residues in the CDR3. CDR1 is VENAVY, CDR2 YDSYNSRV, per germline. The CDR3 protein is CATWANYKKLF. Written as DNA, the CDR3 is TGTGCCACCTGGGCGAATTATAAGAAGCTCTTT.

This clone was detected many times. The germline gene is not matched at one end of the junction; a read error may be the cause. The CDR3 loop is CASWDGKGGKKLF. CDR3 DNA: TGTGCCTCCTGGGACGGGAAGGGCGGTAAGAAACTCTTT. The chain uses TRGV2 and TRGJ1 or TRGJ2. No J gene was available from TCRdb, and it was assigned here by a germline match of the DNA. This CDR3 spans 13 amino acids. The germline V gene has CDR1 EGSNGY and CDR2 YDSYNSKV.

Remarks on this clone: TCRdb assigns this DNA the protein of a much larger clone, which departs from its translation at residue 3; this likely reflects a read error, and the protein shown comes from translating the DNA. The V and J genes are TRGV9 and TRGJ1 or TRGJ2. No J segment appears in TCRdb, so it was assigned here by matching the sequence to germline. This CDR3 region has 11 residues. The germline CDR1 and CDR2 sequences are GITISATS and ISYDGTV (reference sequence). J was trimmed by 11 bases and V by 11 bases; bases with no gene match: 15. CDR3 in amino acids: CASYQKTEKLF. The CDR3 coding sequence is TGTGCCTCGTATCAGAAAACGGAGAAACTCTTT.

This clone was found a few times. TCRdb's protein for this DNA is that of a much larger clone and differs from the translation at residue 3, likely a read error; the protein shown is the DNA translation. The J gene is TRGJP, the V gene TRGV9. The J gene, not given by TCRdb, was assigned here from a germline match of the nucleotide sequence. Germline CDR1 reads GITISATS; CDR2 reads ISYDGTV (reference sequence). The CDR3 covers 17 residues. The CDR3 coding sequence is TGTGCCGTGTGGGAATTCTTGAAAGAGTTGGGCAAAAAAATCAAGGTATTT. Protein: CAVWEFLKELGKKIKVF.